These T cell receptor beta chains were read from a single sample in a study of response to subunit inactivated influenza vaccine. TCRdb used MiXCR to reprocess the RT-PCR reads, holding one entry per CDR3 protein. The sample has under 550,000 distinct CDR3 sequences; around 7.9% are singletons. The material sequenced was PBMCs from blood, taken 23 to 25 months after vaccination. The receptors stem from a man aged 45-69 years who received an inactivated influenza vaccine. The CDR3 runs from the conserved cysteine through the conserved F or W. The order of the fields is clone size, CDR3 length, V gene, D gene, J gene, CDR3 DNA, CDR3 protein. The D gene is left open where the match is weak. A row's size may be missing; if present it is once, few, many or a size class.

>few|19|TRBV20-1|NA|TRBJ2-1
TGCAGTGCTAGAGCAACCCTAGGGGGGGGCATCGGGACCTACAATGAGCAGTTCTTC
CSARATLGGGIGTYNEQFF
>few|12|TRBV5-1|NA|TRBJ2-3
TGCGCCAGCAGGTTAGCGACAGATACGCAGTATTTT
CASRLATDTQYF
>few|14|TRBV5-1|NA|TRBJ2-5
TGCGCCAGCAGCTTGGCGGGGTTCCAAGAGACCCAGTACTTC
CASSLAGFQETQYF
>few|16|TRBV28|NA|TRBJ2-4
TGTGCCAGCAGTTTACTTGACGGGGGAGCCAAAAACATTCAGTACTTC
CASSLLDGGAKNIQYF
>many|15|TRBV28|TRBD2|TRBJ2-1
TGTGCCAGCAGTCTAGCGGGCTCAATGGGGAATGAGCAGTTCTTC
CASSLAGSMGNEQFF
>few|14|TRBV29-1|NA|TRBJ2-6
TGCAGCGTCCTAGACGGGGCTGGGGCCAACGTCCTGACTTTC
CSVLDGAGANVLTF
>NA|14|TRBV20-1|NA|TRBJ1-5
TGCAGTGCTAGACGGTTGGCGAGGAATCAGCCCCAGCATTTT
CSARRLARNQPQHF
>NA|15|TRBV5-1|NA|TRBJ2-5
TGCGCCAGCAGCGTCACCGGGACATACCAAGAGACCCAGTACTTC
CASSVTGTYQETQYF
>many|13|TRBV5-1|NA|TRBJ1-1
TGCGCCAGCAGCTTGGTTCTCGGCACTGAAGCTTTCTTT
CASSLVLGTEAFF
>NA|16|TRBV7-8|TRBD2|TRBJ2-3
TGTGCCAGCAGCTTAATGTCGGGAGGGCCTTCAGATACGCAGTATTTT
CASSLMSGGPSDTQYF
>NA|13|TRBV7-3|NA|TRBJ2-7
TGTGCCAGCAGCTTAAATCCCAACTACGAGCAGTACTTC
CASSLNPNYEQYF
>NA|15|TRBV5-1|NA|TRBJ1-2
TGCGCCAGCAGCCGACCGGGACGCGCTAACTATGGCTACACCTTC
CASSRPGRANYGYTF
>few|14|TRBV6-1|NA|TRBJ1-1
TGTGCCAGCAGGGAAGCGACGCCGAACACTGAAGCTTTCTTT
CASREATPNTEAFF
>NA|15|TRBV4-2|TRBD1|TRBJ2-7
TGTGCCAGCAGCCAAGATAGAGGCAGGGGGCATGAGCAGTACTTC
CASSQDRGRGHEQYF
>few|14|TRBV7-2|TRBD1|TRBJ2-5
TGTGCCAGCAGCTTGACAGGGGGCGCAGGGACCCAGTACTTC
CASSLTGGAGTQYF
>NA|13|TRBV27|NA|TRBJ2-7
TGTGCCAGCAGTTTTGCGGGTTGGGCCGAGCAGTACTTC
CASSFAGWAEQYF
>NA|18|TRBV4-2|TRBD2|TRBJ2-1
TGTGCCAGCAGCCAAGATCTAGCTAGCGGGACTTACTACAATGAGCAGTTCTTC
CASSQDLASGTYYNEQFF
>many|12|TRBV5-1|NA|TRBJ1-2
TGCGCCAGCAGCTCCGGGGGTTATGGCTACACCTTC
CASSSGGYGYTF
>NA|12|TRBV3-1|NA|TRBJ2-7
TGTGCCAGCAGCCCTGGCGCGGGCGAGCAGTACTTC
CASSPGAGEQYF
>few|15|TRBV7-9|TRBD1|TRBJ2-1
TGTGCCAGCAGTATCGGGACAGCCGGGAACAATGAGCAGTTCTTC
CASSIGTAGNNEQFF
>many|13|TRBV4-2|NA|TRBJ1-5
TGTGCCAGCAGCCAAGTTGCTATGCAGCCCCAGCATTTT
CASSQVAMQPQHF
>NA|12|TRBV20-1|NA|TRBJ2-7
TGCAGTGCGCTCGGCGTAGCGCACGAGCAGTACTTC
CSALGVAHEQYF